A single sample is the source of the 18 T cell receptor beta chains below, sequenced in a study of CD8 T cells in ankylosing spondylitis. TCRdb used MiXCR to reprocess the 5' RACE reads, holding one entry per CDR3 protein. The repertoire holds 230,000 or so distinct CDR3 sequences, with more than 20% as singletons. The sample taken for sequencing was blood, either unsorted or a sorted T cell fraction (not recorded which). The receptors originated from a male donor with ankylosing spondylitis or in good health (not recorded which).

This clonotype was observed at least ten times. The CDR3 DNA reads TGCAGTGCTAGGGCCTGGACAGACGGAGATACGCAGTATTTT. Protein sequence: CSARAWTDGDTQYF. The V gene is TRBV20-1, the J gene TRBJ2-3; tentatively, D is TRBD1 (6 bases). Trimming took off 3 bases at V and 5 bases at J, with 15 bases between the two ends. CDR3 size: 14 residues. Germline CDR1 is DFQATT and CDR2 is SNEGSKA (reference sequence).

This clonotype was seen many times. Written as DNA, the CDR3 is TGCAGTGCCGCCGTAAACACCGGGGAGCTGTTTTTT. Translated: CSAAVNTGELFF. This rearrangement joins TRBV20-1 to TRBJ2-2; D not resolved. CDR1 and CDR2 (germline): DFQATT, SNEGSKA (reference sequence). The V end was cut by 6 bases, the J end by 2 bases, with 7 bases between. CDR3 length equals 12 residues.

This clonotype occurred many times. V and J are TRBV4-2 and TRBJ2-1, with D unclear. This CDR3 has 14 residues. V shed 4 bases and J shed 0 bases, with 7 bases lying between them. Per the germline V gene, CDR1 is LGHNA and CDR2 is YNFKEQ. This CDR3 reads CASSPGFSYNEQFF. The CDR3 nucleotides read TGTGCCAGCAGCCCCGGGTTCTCCTACAATGAGCAGTTCTTC.

As regards this clonotype: A much larger clone lies a single base off, so this may be a read error. The chain combines TRBV12-3 or TRBV12-4 with TRBJ2-7; D is uncertain. This CDR3 contains 14 residues. CDR3 loop: CVSSFGPTSYEQYF. For the CDR3, the DNA is TGTGTCAGCAGTTTTGGGCCGACATCCTACGAGCAGTACTTC.

The chain links TRBV7-8 to TRBJ2-7; D could derive from TRBD1 or TRBD2 (6 bases each). The CDR3 runs 15 residues. Germline V gives CDR1 SGHVS, CDR2 FQNEAQ. With 5 bases removed from V and 4 bases from J, the gap between germline ends came to 18 bases. In DNA, the CDR3 is TGTGCCAGCAGCAAAACGGGGGCCGGATTGTACGAGCAGTACTTC. This translates into CASSKTGAGLYEQYF.

There are a few counts of this clonotype. The chain links TRBV20-1 to TRBJ2-7, with 9 bases aligning to TRBD1. The CDR3 spans 15 residues. J was trimmed by 0 bases and V by 2 bases; bases with no gene match: 5. The germline V gene encodes CDR1 DFQATT and CDR2 SNEGSKA (reference sequence). CDR3 bases: TGCAGTGCTAGACCTGGGACAGGGAGCTCCTACGAGCAGTACTTC. Translating it yields CSARPGTGSSYEQYF.

The chain carries TRBV4-2 and TRBJ2-2, with a tentative D call TRBD1 (5 bases). The germline V gene has CDR1 LGHNA and CDR2 YNFKEQ. Trimming removed 4 bases from V and 5 bases from J, with 14 bases in between. The CDR3 sequence is 15 residues long. In DNA form, the CDR3 reads TGTGCCAGCAGCCCCAGGGTACCAGGGACCGGGGAGCTGTTTTTT. Amino acids: CASSPRVPGTGELFF.

This clonotype was observed at least ten times. V gene TRBV6-1 combines with J gene TRBJ1-1; D call uncertain. The CDR3 runs to 14 residues. Trimming cost V 5 bases and J 0 bases, with 10 bases left between them. Germline values: CDR1 MNHNS, CDR2 SASEGT. CDR3 sequence: CASSPERVNTEAFF. The CDR3, as DNA: TGTGCCAGCAGTCCCGAGCGGGTGAACACTGAAGCTTTCTTT.

This clonotype has at least ten counts. This chain joins TRBV12-3 or TRBV12-4 and TRBJ2-5, with TRBD1 identical over 10 bases. The CDR3 has 15 residues. Germline trimming cut 6 bases from V and 7 bases from J; bases unmatched to any gene: 11. CDR3 nucleotides: TGTGCCAGCAGGCCGACAGGGGGCACCTTGGGGACCCAGTACTTC. Protein sequence: CASRPTGGTLGTQYF.

This clonotype was detected only a few times. The chain employs TRBV20-1 and TRBJ1-1; maybe TRBD1 (6 bases). V was trimmed by 4 bases and J by 4 bases, leaving 10 bases between them. Germline V gene data show CDR1 as DFQATT and CDR2 as SNEGSKA (reference sequence). The CDR3 consists of 12 residues. The CDR3 nucleotides are TGCAGTGCTAATTCAGGGGTCACTGAAGCTTTCTTT. Its protein is CSANSGVTEAFF.

The chain joins TRBV20-1 to TRBJ2-7; 8 bases fit TRBD2. Losses at the gene ends were 8 bases for V and 3 bases for J; bases not matched to a gene: 12. CDR3 length equals 14 residues. Germline CDR1 is DFQATT and CDR2 is SNEGSKA (reference sequence). Here the CDR3 DNA reads TGCAGTCCTGAAAACCCGGGGGGGAGCTACGAGCAGTACTTC. Encoded protein: CSPENPGGSYEQYF.

Only a few counts were recorded for this clonotype. CDR3 region: CASRRSRFGPPGGTDTQYF. CDR3 in DNA: TGTGCCAGCAGAAGAAGTAGGTTCGGTCCCCCCGGCGGCACAGATACGCAGTATTTT. V and J are TRBV6-1 and TRBJ2-3; D is undetermined. The V gene's germline CDR1 is MNHNS and CDR2 SASEGT. V dropped 6 bases and J dropped 1 base, with 26 bases sitting between them. The CDR3 sequence is 19 residues long.

This clonotype was picked up many times. The CDR3 region is CASSGTFADTQYF. The CDR3 nucleotides read TGTGCCAGCAGTGGGACGTTCGCAGATACGCAGTATTTT. This rearrangement joins TRBV25-1 to TRBJ2-3; D uncertain. The CDR3 extends over 13 amino acids. CDR1 and CDR2 (germline): MGHDK, SYGVNS. V shed 4 bases and J shed 4 bases, with 9 bases lying between them.

Remarks on this clonotype: At one end the junction does not follow the germline gene, possibly because of a read error. The V and J genes are TRBV12-3 or TRBV12-4 and TRBJ2-7; TRBD1 aligns across 9 bases. The CDR3 runs to 13 residues. The CDR3 region is CASSSPGQGSVHF. For the CDR3, the DNA is TGTGCCAGCAGTTCCCCGGGACAGGGAAGTGTGCACTTC.

The rearrangement links TRBV9 to TRBJ2-5; 8 bases line up with TRBD1. This CDR3 is built from 15 residues. Germline lookup yields CDR1 SGDLS and CDR2 YYNGEE. Unmatched junction bases numbered 11, after V lost 3 bases and J lost 7 bases. CDR3 DNA: TGTGCCAGCAGCGCGACTGATGGGACAGGAGGGACCCAGTACTTC. It translates to CASSATDGTGGTQYF.

This chain joins TRBV18 and TRBJ2-5, with 8 bases fitting TRBD2. Per the germline V gene, CDR1 is KGHSH and CDR2 is LQKENI. The CDR3 has 16 amino acids. J was trimmed by 2 bases and V by 1 base; bases with no gene match: 6. In DNA, the CDR3 is TGTGCCAGCTCACCACTCGTCCCTAGCGGGCAAGAGACCCAGTACTTC. Translation gives CASSPLVPSGQETQYF.

This clonotype has more than one count but fewer than ten. The rearrangement uses TRBV13 and TRBJ2-5; no firm D call. This CDR3 spans 15 amino acids. V was cut by 3 bases and J by 1 base, with 12 bases left in between. Germline CDR1 PRHDT, CDR2 FYEKMQ (reference sequence). CDR3 amino acids: CASSFFNDPQETQYF. The CDR3 coding sequence is TGTGCCAGCAGCTTCTTTAACGACCCCCAAGAGACCCAGTACTTC.

This clonotype was counted at least ten times. J is TRBJ1-5 and V is TRBV4-1, with a tentative D call TRBD1 (5 bases). Germline assignment: CDR1 MGHRA and CDR2 YSYEKL. Between the trimmed V and J ends, which lost 0 bases and 4 bases, there was a span of 19 bases. The CDR3 spans 18 residues. CDR3 region: CASSQDLSLQGGNQPQHF. CDR3 DNA: TGCGCCAGCAGCCAAGATTTGAGTTTGCAGGGCGGGAATCAGCCCCAGCATTTT.